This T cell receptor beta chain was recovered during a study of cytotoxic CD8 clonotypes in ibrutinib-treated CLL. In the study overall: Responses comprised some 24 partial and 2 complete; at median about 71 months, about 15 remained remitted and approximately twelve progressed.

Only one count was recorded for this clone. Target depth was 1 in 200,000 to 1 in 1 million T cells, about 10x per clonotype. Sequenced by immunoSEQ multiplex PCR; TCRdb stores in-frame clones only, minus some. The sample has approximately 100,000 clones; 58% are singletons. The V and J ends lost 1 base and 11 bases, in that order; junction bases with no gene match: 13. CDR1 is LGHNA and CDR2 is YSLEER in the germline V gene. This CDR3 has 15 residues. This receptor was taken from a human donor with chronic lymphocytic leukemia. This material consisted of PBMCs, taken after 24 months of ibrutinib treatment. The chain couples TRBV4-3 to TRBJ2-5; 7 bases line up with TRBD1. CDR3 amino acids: CASSQANRGQAIQYF. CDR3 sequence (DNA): TGCGCCAGCAGCCAAGCGAACCGCGGACAGGCTATTCAGTACTTC.